The 5 T cell receptor beta chains below were found in one sample sequenced in a study of control samples from healthy donors and cancer patients. The data were produced by immunoSEQ multiplex PCR, yet TCRdb's version contains in-frame clones alone and is incomplete. This sample has 80,000 or so clones, with roughly 89% found just once. The sequencing input was blood. These receptors were obtained from a man aged 50-60 years in good health.

This chain's CDR3 is CSASNPIFDGYTF. CDR3 nucleotides: TGCAGTGCTAGTAATCCGATTTTTGATGGCTACACCTTC. The rearrangement joins TRBV20-1 to TRBJ1-2; D not certain. Trimming took 3 bases from V and 6 from J, leaving 14 bases between them. The CDR3 is made up of 13 amino acids. The germline V gene has CDR1 DFQATT and CDR2 SNEGSKA (reference sequence).

The chain has TRBV10-3 and TRBJ2-5; 9 bases line up with TRBD2. Germline V gene lookup returns CDR1 ENHRY and CDR2 SYGVKD. V dropped 11 bases and J dropped 4; count of bases not matched to a gene: 11. CDR3 length: 14 amino acids. CDR3 amino acids: CAVAGGRTTETQYF. In DNA form, the CDR3 reads TGTGCCGTGGCGGGGGGGAGGACGACAGAGACCCAGTACTTC.

The genes are TRBV25-1 and TRBJ1-6; D perhaps matches TRBD1 (6 bases). The germline CDR1 and CDR2 sequences are MGHDK and SYGVNS. The CDR3 is 15 amino acids. The V end was cut by 4 bases, the J end by 0 bases, with 7 bases between. CDR3 loop: CASSGRGSYNSPLHF. DNA for the CDR3: TGTGCCAGCAGTGGCAGGGGCTCCTATAATTCACCCCTCCACTTT. Drawing the rest from reference TRBV25-1 and TRBJ1-6, the complete variable domain is EADIYQTPRYLVIGTGKKITLECSQTMGHDKMYWYQQDPGMELHLIHYSYGVNSTEKGDLSSESTVSRIRTEHFPLTLESARPSHTSQYLCASSGRGSYNSPLHFGNGTRLTVT.

Only a few counts were recorded for this clone. The chain employs TRBV19 and TRBJ1-2, with D uncertain. Germline loops: CDR1 LNHDA, CDR2 SQIVND (reference sequence). V was clipped by 3 bases and J by 8 bases, with 13 bases between them. This CDR3 contains 13 residues. For the CDR3, the DNA is TGTGCCAGTAGTATCAATGAACATAGAGGCTACACCTTC. Amino acids: CASSINEHRGYTF.

The chain employs TRBV7-9 and TRBJ1-5; D remains ambiguous. The CDR3 loop spans 12 amino acids. Trimming pared 7 bases from V and 8 bases from J, leaving 12 bases between. From germline, CDR1 is SEHNR and CDR2 FQNEAQ (reference sequence). The CDR3: CASTNLNEPQHF. CDR3 DNA: TGTGCCAGCACCAACCTCAACGAGCCCCAGCATTTT.